These 3 T cell receptor beta chains came from one sample sequenced in a study of CD8 T cells in ankylosing spondylitis. MiXCR, applied by TCRdb to the 5' RACE reads, yields one record per CDR3 protein. The sample carries 130,000 to 150,000 distinct CDR3 sequences, roughly 8.3% recorded once. The sample comprised synovial fluid, either unsorted or a sorted T cell fraction (not recorded which). The receptors derive from a male donor with ankylosing spondylitis.

There are a few counts of this clonotype. This chain connects TRBV11-2 to TRBJ2-3; 9 bases are shared with TRBD2. This CDR3 comprises 15 residues. Germline assignment: CDR1 SGHAT and CDR2 FQNNGV. V gave up 3 bases and J gave up 10 bases; unmatched junction bases: 11. CDR3 sequence: CASSFGTSRYLAQYF. DNA of the CDR3: TGTGCCAGCAGCTTCGGGACTAGCCGGTATCTAGCGCAGTATTTT.

This clonotype showed up many times. The chain carries TRBV2 and TRBJ2-1; D could derive from TRBD1 or TRBD2 (5 bases each). CDR1 is SNHLY and CDR2 is FYNNEI in the germline V gene. This CDR3 is built from 13 residues. V lost 8 bases and J lost 9, with 17 bases in between. This CDR3 reads CASLDESGGEQFF. For the CDR3, the DNA is TGTGCCAGCCTGGACGAGTCTGGGGGTGAGCAGTTCTTC.

In this sample, this clonotype turned up a few times. The chain carries TRBV20-1 and TRBJ2-3, with 11 bases fitting TRBD2. Looked up from germline, CDR1 is DFQATT and CDR2 is SNEGSKA (reference sequence). This CDR3 comprises 14 residues. The ends lost 3 bases at V and 4 bases at J; junction bases unmatched: 3. CDR3 sequence: CSASRTSGSDTQYF. For the CDR3, the DNA is TGCAGTGCTAGCCGGACTAGCGGGTCAGATACGCAGTATTTT.